This T cell receptor beta chain derives from a study of blood T cell repertoires in COVID-19. Method: immunoSEQ multiplex PCR; TCRdb's copy keeps in-frame clones and lacks some. Here the sample spans 40,000 to 65,000 clones, just under 80% being singletons. The CDR3 loop spans 14 amino acids. Germline V gene data show CDR1 as LGHDT and CDR2 as YNNKEL (reference sequence). Trimming removed 0 bases from V and 8 bases from J, with 11 bases in between. Sequences were obtained from peripheral blood. The sequence was collected from a human donor with active or convalescent COVID-19. The donor label of this sample is uncertain. The chain is built from TRBV3-1 (or the pseudogene TRBV3-2) and TRBJ2-1, with a weak D call TRBD2 (5 bases). The CDR3: CASSQDDARDEQFF. Written as DNA, the CDR3 is TGTGCCAGCAGCCAAGATGATGCGAGGGATGAGCAGTTCTTC.